The 23 T cell receptor beta chains below were found in one sample sequenced in a study of CDR3 diversity in severe acne. One entry per CDR3 protein results from TCRdb running MiXCR on the PCR reads. The sample includes over 100,000 distinct CDR3 sequences, around 53% of them seen just once. The material sequenced was blood. Every receptor here comes from a male donor with acne.

J is TRBJ2-7 and V is TRBV25-1, with 10 bases matching TRBD1. This CDR3 region has 16 residues. Looked up from germline, CDR1 is MGHDK and CDR2 is SYGVNS. V shed 4 bases, J shed 2 bases, and the junction held 8 bases outside the gene matches. CDR3 amino acids: CASSGDRGLGTYEQYF. CDR3 nucleotides: TGTGCCAGCAGTGGGGACAGGGGCTTGGGGACCTACGAGCAGTACTTC.

A word on this clonotype: Its ends do not fully match the called genes, so a read error is possible. The V call is TRBV20-1, the J call TRBJ1-5; D remains ambiguous. Germline assignment: CDR1 DFQATT and CDR2 SNEGSKA (reference sequence). There are 12 residues in the CDR3. The CDR3 is CSARLSSQPRHF. For the CDR3, the DNA is TGCAGTGCTAGACTTAGCAGTCAGCCCCGGCATTTT.

The chain has TRBV15 and TRBJ1-5; TRBD1 matches 10 bases. The CDR3 is made up of 14 amino acids. Germline V lookup: CDR1 LNHNV, CDR2 YYDKDF (reference sequence). J gave up 2 bases and V 8 bases, and 3 bases lay outside the gene matches. The CDR3 here is CATRGTGGNQPQHF. The DNA of the CDR3 is TGTGCCACCCGTGGGACAGGGGGCAATCAGCCCCAGCATTTT.

This clonotype was detected many times. The V call is TRBV24-1, the J call TRBJ2-3, with TRBD2 matching over 10 bases. V lost 2 bases and J lost 3; bases outside the gene matches: 4. This CDR3 region has 16 residues. Germline V gene lookup returns CDR1 KGHDR and CDR2 SFDVKD. CDR3 DNA: TGTGCCACCAGTGATTCCTTGACTAGCGGGACAGATACGCAGTATTTT. This gives the protein CATSDSLTSGTDTQYF.

In this sample, this clonotype turned up many times. This sequence joins TRBV6-5 and TRBJ2-3, with TRBD2 matching 7 bases. The V gene end was trimmed by 2 bases and the J gene end by 1 base; junction bases not matched to a gene: 0. Germline V gives CDR1 MNHEY, CDR2 SVGAGI. This CDR3 is built from 14 residues. CDR3: CASSYGLGTDTQYF. The CDR3, as DNA: TGTGCCAGCAGTTACGGACTAGGCACAGATACGCAGTATTTT.

The V gene is TRBV2, the J gene TRBJ2-7; tentatively, D is TRBD1 (5 bases). The ends were cut back, 6 bases at V and 8 bases at J, with 26 bases in the middle. The CDR3 covers 16 residues. Germline assignment: CDR1 SNHLY and CDR2 FYNNEI. The CDR3 spells CASSQSSTGTDTQQYF. The CDR3 DNA reads as TGTGCCAGCAGCCAGAGCTCTACAGGCACAGATACCCAGCAGTACTTC.

The chain uses TRBV12-3 or TRBV12-4 and TRBJ2-6, with D perhaps matching TRBD2 (5 bases). V lost 6 bases to trimming and J lost 2 bases, with 5 bases between them. The CDR3 has 13 amino acids. This chain's CDR3 is CASSGTGANVLTF. The CDR3 nucleotides are TGTGCCAGCAGCGGGACTGGGGCCAACGTCCTGACTTTC.

V and J are TRBV24-1 and TRBJ1-2; D might be TRBD1 (5 bases). This CDR3 comprises 13 residues. With 5 bases removed from V and 5 bases from J, the gap between germline ends came to 11 bases. CDR1 and CDR2 from the germline V gene are KGHDR and SFDVKD. CDR3 sequence: CATSVGGVYGYTF. In nucleotides, the CDR3 is TGTGCCACCAGTGTCGGAGGGGTTTATGGCTACACCTTC.

This chain links TRBV29-1 with TRBJ2-5; D possibly corresponds to TRBD1 (5 bases). Per the germline V gene, CDR1 is SQVTM and CDR2 is ANQGSEA. V was trimmed by 0 bases and J by 6 bases, leaving 8 bases between them. The CDR3 loop spans 12 amino acids. The CDR3 sequence is CSVEENRKTQYF. In DNA form, the CDR3 reads TGCAGCGTTGAAGAAAACAGGAAGACCCAGTACTTC.

The V call is TRBV5-1, the J call TRBJ2-7; D not certain. Germline V gene sequence: CDR1 SGHRS, CDR2 YFSETQ. The CDR3 consists of 14 residues. The V end was cut by 3 bases, the J end by 5 bases, with 15 bases between. The CDR3 DNA is TGCGCCAGCAGCTCGGAGCTAGTTGTTAACGAGCAGTACTTC. This gives the protein CASSSELVVNEQYF.

V gene TRBV30 combines with J gene TRBJ1-5; TRBD1 aligns across 8 bases. CDR1 is GTSNPN, CDR2 SVGIG, per germline (reference sequence). This CDR3 spans 13 amino acids. V lost 5 bases to trimming and J lost 4 bases; unmatched junction nucleotides: 4. The CDR3 reads CAWGTGLNQPQHF. The DNA of the CDR3 is TGTGCCTGGGGGACAGGCTTGAATCAGCCCCAGCATTTT.

The chain has TRBV29-1 and TRBJ2-7; TRBD2 matches 12 bases. The germline CDR1 and CDR2 sequences are SQVTM and ANQGSEA. J lost 5 bases, V lost 7 bases, and 9 bases had no gene match. CDR3 length: 14 amino acids. Here the CDR3 DNA reads TGCAGCGACAAGACTAGCGGGAGAGGCCACGAGCAGTACTTC. This codes for CSDKTSGRGHEQYF.

V gene TRBV15 combines with J gene TRBJ2-3, with D unresolved. V was shortened by 1 base and J by 4 bases, with 15 bases between the two germline ends. CDR1 is LNHNV and CDR2 is YYDKDF in the germline V gene (reference sequence). This CDR3 is built from 16 residues. In DNA, the CDR3 is TGTGCCACCAGCAGAGGTCGGGCAGGCGCTGCAGATACGCAGTATTTT. Encoded protein: CATSRGRAGAADTQYF.

The chain carries TRBV20-1 and TRBJ2-5; 7 bases are shared with TRBD1. Germline trimming cut 1 base from V and 5 bases from J; bases unmatched to any gene: 7. The CDR3 is made up of 14 amino acids. The germline V gene encodes CDR1 DFQATT and CDR2 SNEGSKA (reference sequence). In DNA form, the CDR3 reads TGCAGTGCTAGAGGGACAGGTGATTGGGAGACCCAGTACTTC. Protein product: CSARGTGDWETQYF.

This clonotype was detected ten times or more. The chain uses TRBV6-6 and TRBJ2-2, with D hard to call. Germline V gene sequence: CDR1 MNHNY, CDR2 SVGAGI (reference sequence). Between the trimmed V and J ends, which lost 7 bases and 7 bases, there was a span of 13 bases. The CDR3 covers 13 residues. CDR3 in DNA: TGTGCCAGCAAACGTGTACCGGGCGGGGAGCTGTTTTTT. Protein sequence: CASKRVPGGELFF.

This clonotype was detected many times. The chain employs TRBV20-1 and TRBJ1-1, with TRBD1 matching 7 bases. With V trimmed by 5 bases and J by 4 bases, 4 bases remained unmatched. The CDR3 has 12 amino acids. Looked up from germline, CDR1 is DFQATT and CDR2 is SNEGSKA (reference sequence). This CDR3 reads CSADNRGTEAFF. The CDR3 DNA reads TGCAGTGCTGACAACAGGGGCACTGAAGCTTTCTTT.

The CDR3 spells CASSVEGGPNEQFF. CDR3 in DNA: TGTGCCAGCAGTGTAGAGGGAGGGCCCAATGAGCAGTTCTTC. The V call is TRBV2, the J call TRBJ2-1, with 7 bases identical to TRBD2. V was pared by 4 bases and J by 6 bases, with 6 bases of the junction left unmatched. CDR3 length: 14 residues. CDR1 and CDR2 (germline): SNHLY, FYNNEI.

The rearrangement joins TRBV7-6 to TRBJ2-1, with TRBD1 matching 10 bases. Germline V lookup: CDR1 SGHVS, CDR2 FNYEAQ. This CDR3 is built from 16 residues. V gave up 7 bases and J gave up 6 bases; unmatched junction bases: 12. CDR3: CASNSTGGGTINEQFF. The CDR3 region has the DNA TGTGCCAGCAACTCGACAGGGGGCGGGACGATCAATGAGCAGTTCTTC.

The V gene is TRBV25-1, the J gene TRBJ2-5; D is perhaps TRBD2 (5 bases). The V end lost 6 bases, the J end lost 7 bases, and 12 bases lay between the germline ends. The germline V gene encodes CDR1 MGHDK and CDR2 SYGVNS. This CDR3 is built from 12 residues. In nucleotides, the CDR3 is TGTGCCAGCAGCTTAGATGCGGGGACCCAGTACTTC. Translated: CASSLDAGTQYF. Full variable domain (missing parts from reference TRBV25-1 and TRBJ2-5): EADIYQTPRYLVIGTGKKITLECSQTMGHDKMYWYQQDPGMELHLIHYSYGVNSTEKGDLSSESTVSRIRTEHFPLTLESARPSHTSQYLCASSLDAGTQYFGPGTRLLVL.

About this clonotype itself: The junction and the germline gene differ at one end; a read error may be behind it. CDR3 sequence: CASSYSFVGQTNTEAFF. In DNA form, the CDR3 reads TGTGCCAGCAGTTACTCTTTTGTAGGACAGACGAACACTGAAGCTTTCTTT. This chain uses TRBV10-3 with TRBJ1-1; possibly TRBD1 for D (6 bases). The CDR3 consists of 17 residues. CDR1 ENHRY and CDR2 SYGVKD come from the germline V gene.

The rearrangement uses TRBV20-1 and TRBJ1-4; 8 nucleotides match TRBD1. Germline V gene sequence: CDR1 DFQATT, CDR2 SNEGSKA (reference sequence). CDR3 length: 16 residues. J was trimmed by 4 bases and V by 6 bases; bases with no gene match: 13. The CDR3 nucleotides are TGCAGTGCGAAACAGGGGGTCGGGAATGATAATGAAAAACTGTTTTTT. It yields the protein CSAKQGVGNDNEKLFF.

The gene calls are TRBV7-9 and TRBJ2-7; 9 nucleotides align to TRBD2. The germline CDR1 and CDR2 sequences are SEHNR and FQNEAQ (reference sequence). The CDR3 runs to 14 residues. Germline trimming cut 6 bases from V and 5 bases from J; bases unmatched to any gene: 8. The CDR3 bases are TGTGCCAGCAGTCTTAGCGGGAGCCTCCACGAGCAGTACTTC. Its translation is CASSLSGSLHEQYF.

In its sample, this clonotype was seen many times. The V call is TRBV20-1, the J call TRBJ2-2; TRBD2 agrees at 8 bases. After removal of 3 bases from V and 7 bases from J, the junction contained 10 bases not matched to a gene. CDR1 and CDR2 (germline): DFQATT, SNEGSKA (reference sequence). This CDR3 contains 15 residues. The CDR3 nucleotides are TGCAGTGCTAGTCGGGCCGGGACTAGTGGCGGGGAGCTGTTTTTT. Protein product: CSASRAGTSGGELFF.